The subject of this entry is one T cell receptor beta chain. What it recognizes is unknown. The germline gives CDR1 KGHSH, CDR2 LQKENI. V gave up 3 bases and J gave up 4 bases, with 13 bases separating them. The CDR3 is 14 residues long. TCRdb's copy holds only in-frame clones and misses some; the assay was immunoSEQ multiplex PCR. This table has 90,000 to 110,000 clones, 87% appearing once. Doses given second, at about 4 or about 12 weeks, were pooled. This sample was taken from a study of T cell responses to AZD1222 COVID-19 vaccine. Whole-study findings and limits: The study reported that nearly half of spike-specific TCRs target unmutated variant regions. Clonal diversity was possibly underestimated; the donors were predominantly white British and more often female.

The chain couples TRBV18 to TRBJ2-7; D is unclear. This clonotype originated in an adult who received the AZD1222 COVID-19 vaccine. Sequenced here: peripheral blood, sampled 28 days after the second AZD1222 dose. In DNA form, the CDR3 reads TGTGCCAGCTCACCTTGGGTGGACGGATACGAGCAGTACTTC. The encoded protein is CASSPWVDGYEQYF.